Each of the 14 T cell receptor beta chains below was sequenced from the same sample in a study of blood T cell repertoires in COVID-19. The assay was immunoSEQ multiplex PCR, and TCRdb's table has in-frame clones only and misses some. There are 120,000 to 150,000 clones in the sample; approximately 88% occur only once, and 0.95% to 1.5% lies in the top ten. The sample was PBMCs or T cells enriched from blood (not recorded which). These TCRs come from a woman between 25 and 40 years old with acute COVID-19.

The J gene is TRBJ1-1, the V gene TRBV12-5; D is undetermined. The CDR3 loop spans 12 amino acids. The V and J ends lost 3 bases and 8 bases respectively, with 10 bases between them. The germline V gene encodes CDR1 LGHNT and CDR2 FRNRAP. Written as DNA, the CDR3 is TGTGCTAGTGGTTTAGGTCACGGGGAAGCTTTCTTT. This sequence encodes CASGLGHGEAFF. The full variable domain, its missing parts supplied by reference TRBV12-5 and TRBJ1-1, is DARVTQTPRHKVTEMGQEVTMRCQPILGHNTVFWYRQTMMQGLELLAYFRNRAPLDDSGMPKDRFSAEMPDATLATLKIQPSEPRDSAVYFCASGLGHGEAFFGQGTRLTVV.

V is TRBV19 and J is TRBJ2-2; D may be TRBD2 (5 bases). CDR3 length equals 14 residues. Per the germline V gene, CDR1 is LNHDA and CDR2 is SQIVND (reference sequence). The germline V and J ends were trimmed by 5 bases and 4 bases, with 11 bases remaining between them. The CDR3: CASSPREITGELFF. DNA for the CDR3: TGTGCCAGTAGTCCCCGGGAAATCACCGGGGAGCTGTTTTTT. The variable domain in full, with the rest retrieved from reference TRBV19 and TRBJ2-2, is DGGITQSPKYLFRKEGQNVTLSCEQNLNHDAMYWYRQDPGQGLRLIYYSQIVNDFQKGDIAEGYSVSREKKESFPLTVTSAQKNPTAFYLCASSPREITGELFFGEGSRLTVL.

This sequence joins TRBV11-3 and TRBJ2-1; 8 bases map to TRBD1. There are 14 residues in the CDR3. J was trimmed by 5 bases and V by 3 bases; bases with no gene match: 3. Germline V gene data show CDR1 as SGHNT and CDR2 as YENEEA. The CDR3 bases are TGTGCCAGCAGCTTTAGACAGGGGAACAATGAGCAGTTCTTC. This encodes CASSFRQGNNEQFF.

The J gene is TRBJ1-5, the V gene TRBV28; no definite D call. The V gene's germline CDR1 is MDHEN and CDR2 SYDVKM. The V and J ends lost 4 bases and 0 bases respectively, with 19 bases between them. The CDR3 covers 18 residues. The CDR3 reads CASSSLNSGSYSNQPQHF. The CDR3 DNA sequence: TGTGCCAGCAGTTCTCTTAACTCGGGATCTTATAGCAATCAGCCCCAGCATTTT.

V usage is TRBV6-2 or TRBV6-3 and J usage is TRBJ1-5, with no clear D. Germline V lookup: CDR1 MNHEY, CDR2 SVGEGT. The CDR3 has 17 amino acids. Trimming removed 2 bases at V and 3 bases at J, with 17 bases between. This CDR3 is CASSYKRTPLSNQPQHF. CDR3 sequence (DNA): TGTGCCAGCAGTTACAAAAGGACTCCACTCTCCAATCAGCCCCAGCATTTT.

The chain joins TRBV2 to TRBJ2-1; 11 nucleotides line up with TRBD2. This CDR3 has 17 residues. The germline gives CDR1 SNHLY, CDR2 FYNNEI. V lost 5 bases to trimming and J lost 7 bases; unmatched junction nucleotides: 13. CDR3: CASSNRLAGLITNEQFF. Written as DNA, the CDR3 is TGTGCCAGCAGTAATAGACTAGCGGGACTCATCACTAATGAGCAGTTCTTC.

V gene TRBV30 combines with J gene TRBJ1-1; D unresolved. V was shortened by 0 bases and J by 4 bases, with 6 bases between the two germline ends. Germline-derived CDR1 and CDR2 are GTSNPN and SVGIG (reference sequence). This CDR3 comprises 12 residues. CDR3 nucleotide sequence: TGTGCCTGGAGTGTACACATCACTGAAGCTTTCTTT. It translates to CAWSVHITEAFF.

V usage is TRBV2 and J usage is TRBJ1-1; TRBD1 agrees at 10 bases. CDR3 length: 16 residues. Germline CDR1 and CDR2: SNHLY and FYNNEI. V was pared by 7 bases and J by 5 bases, with 13 bases of the junction left unmatched. CDR3 sequence: CASTSETGGAGTEAFF. CDR3 bases: TGTGCCAGCACCTCCGAGACAGGGGGCGCTGGGACTGAAGCTTTCTTT. The full variable domain, in which reference TRBV2 and TRBJ1-1 provide the parts outside the CDR3, is EPEVTQTPSHQVTQMGQEVILRCVPISNHLYFYWYRQILGQKVEFLVSFYNNEISEKSEIFDDQFSVERPDGSNFTLKIRSTKLEDSAMYFCASTSETGGAGTEAFFGQGTRLTVV.

This clone was observed a handful of times. V is TRBV24-1 and J is TRBJ2-7, with D uncertain. Per the germline V gene, CDR1 is KGHDR and CDR2 is SFDVKD. The V end lost 3 bases, the J end lost 1 base, and 6 bases lay between the germline ends. The CDR3 covers 13 residues. The CDR3 nucleotides are TGTGCCACCAGTGATCGCGCATCCTACGAGCAGTACTTC. Amino acids: CATSDRASYEQYF.

The chain recombines TRBV7-9 with TRBJ1-1; the D is unclear. Germline CDR1 and CDR2: SEHNR and FQNEAQ (reference sequence). The CDR3 runs to 12 residues. V dropped 5 bases and J dropped 6 bases, with 10 bases sitting between them. The CDR3 here is CASSPLSAEAFF. The CDR3 region has the DNA TGTGCCAGCAGCCCCCTGAGCGCTGAAGCTTTCTTT.

The CDR3 here is CASSLSSGTGGDEKLFF. CDR3 DNA: TGTGCCAGCTCATTATCATCCGGGACAGGGGGTGATGAAAAACTGTTTTTT. V usage is TRBV18 and J usage is TRBJ1-4, with TRBD1 matching over 11 bases. The CDR3 runs 17 residues. Germline assignment: CDR1 KGHSH and CDR2 LQKENI. The trim removed 5 bases at V and 6 bases at J, leaving 11 bases unmatched.

The chain carries TRBV7-8 and TRBJ2-7; 7 bases match TRBD2. This CDR3 region has 15 residues. V lost 5 bases, J lost 1 base, and 8 bases stayed unmatched. CDR1 is SGHVS, CDR2 FQNEAQ, per germline. The CDR3 protein is CASSPTDGGSYEQYF. The CDR3 DNA sequence: TGTGCCAGCAGCCCTACGGACGGGGGGTCCTACGAGCAGTACTTC.

This rearrangement joins TRBV7-9 to TRBJ1-3; D may be TRBD1 (6 bases). CDR3 length: 18 residues. Trimming took 5 bases from V and 4 from J, leaving 24 bases between them. The germline CDR1 and CDR2 sequences are SEHNR and FQNEAQ (reference sequence). The CDR3 sequence: CASSTQRQTGLPGNTIYF. The CDR3 nucleotides are TGTGCCAGCAGCACGCAACGTCAGACAGGCTTACCCGGAAACACCATATATTTT.

The J gene is TRBJ2-1, the V gene TRBV28; 10 nucleotides line up with TRBD2. V was pared by 8 bases and J by 6 bases, with 7 bases of the junction left unmatched. The CDR3 runs 14 residues. CDR1 is MDHEN, CDR2 SYDVKM, per germline. Here the CDR3 reads CASGLAGGGNEQFF. Written as DNA, the CDR3 is TGTGCCAGCGGGTTAGCGGGAGGCGGCAATGAGCAGTTCTTC.